The source of this T cell receptor beta chain is a study of blood T cell repertoires in COVID-19. The wider study: Collection of acute and convalescent COVID-19 samples took place in the United States, Italy and Spain.

Study processing details: Amplification from reference gene primers served as the basis for estimated nucleated cell counts. Assay: immunoSEQ multiplex PCR; the TCRdb copy retains only in-frame clones and omits some. That table supplies the V and J calls and clone size; D and trimming were determined from the DNA. The sample contains 300,000 or so clones, around 80% of which appear only once. Trimming stripped 0 bases from V and 1 base from J, with 8 bases between. Germline CDR1 and CDR2: WNHNN and SYGVQD (reference sequence). The CDR3 contains 15 residues. The receptor's source is a woman aged 50 to 60 with acute or convalescent COVID-19. The chain carries TRBV10-1 and TRBJ2-3, with a weak D call TRBD2 (5 bases). The sequencing sample was made of peripheral blood. The CDR3 coding sequence is TGCGCCAGCAGTGAGTCTATTAGCGGCACAGATACGCAGTATTTT. Amino acid sequence: CASSESISGTDTQYF.